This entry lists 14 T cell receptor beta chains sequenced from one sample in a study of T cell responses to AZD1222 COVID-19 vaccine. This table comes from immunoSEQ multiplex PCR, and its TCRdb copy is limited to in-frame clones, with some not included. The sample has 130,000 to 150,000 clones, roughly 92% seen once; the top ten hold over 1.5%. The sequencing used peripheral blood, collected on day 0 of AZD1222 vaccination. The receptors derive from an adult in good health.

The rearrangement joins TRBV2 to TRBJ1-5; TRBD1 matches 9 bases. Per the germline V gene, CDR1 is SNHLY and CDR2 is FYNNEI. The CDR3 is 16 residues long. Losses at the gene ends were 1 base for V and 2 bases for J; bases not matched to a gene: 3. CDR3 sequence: CASSEDRDRGNQPQHF. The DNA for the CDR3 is TGTGCCAGCAGTGAAGATCGGGACAGGGGCAATCAGCCCCAGCATTTT.

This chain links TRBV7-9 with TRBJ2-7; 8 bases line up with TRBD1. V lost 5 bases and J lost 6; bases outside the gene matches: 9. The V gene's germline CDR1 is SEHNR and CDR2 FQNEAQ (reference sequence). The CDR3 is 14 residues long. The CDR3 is CASSPRTGTGEQYF. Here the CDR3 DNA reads TGTGCCAGCAGCCCCCGGACAGGGACCGGCGAGCAGTACTTC.

The CDR3, as DNA: TGTGCCAGCAGTTATGGTGGGCCCCAGCATTTT. Encoded protein: CASSYGGPQHF. The chain carries TRBV6-5 and TRBJ1-5; D remains ambiguous. This CDR3 has 11 residues. V lost 3 bases, J lost 9 bases, and 6 bases lay in between. Germline CDR1 is MNHEY and CDR2 is SVGAGI.

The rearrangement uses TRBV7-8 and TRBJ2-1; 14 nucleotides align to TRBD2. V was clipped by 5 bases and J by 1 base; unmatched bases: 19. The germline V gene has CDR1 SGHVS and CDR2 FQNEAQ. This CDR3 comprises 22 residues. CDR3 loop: CASSLLDTGTSGSLLSYNEQFF. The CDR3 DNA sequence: TGTGCCAGCAGCCTATTGGATACCGGGACTAGCGGGAGCCTCCTATCCTACAATGAGCAGTTCTTC.

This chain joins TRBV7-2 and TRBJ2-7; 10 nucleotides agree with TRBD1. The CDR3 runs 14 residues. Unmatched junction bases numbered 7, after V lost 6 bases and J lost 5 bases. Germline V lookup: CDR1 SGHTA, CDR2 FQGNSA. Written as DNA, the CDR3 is TGTGCCAGCAGAAAGGACAGGGGGGGTCACGAGCAGTACTTC. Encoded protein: CASRKDRGGHEQYF.

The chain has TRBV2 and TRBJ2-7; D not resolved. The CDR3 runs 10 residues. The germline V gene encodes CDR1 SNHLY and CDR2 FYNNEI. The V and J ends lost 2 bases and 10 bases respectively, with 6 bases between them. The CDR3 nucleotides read TGTGCCAGCAGTGAATACTCCCAGTACTTC. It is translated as CASSEYSQYF.

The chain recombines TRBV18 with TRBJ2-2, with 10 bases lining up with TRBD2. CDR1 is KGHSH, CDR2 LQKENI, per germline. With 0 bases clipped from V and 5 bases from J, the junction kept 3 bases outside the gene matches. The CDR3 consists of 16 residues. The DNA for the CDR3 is TGTGCCAGCTCACCACCGGGACTAGCGAGAACCGGGGAGCTGTTTTTT. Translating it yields CASSPPGLARTGELFF.

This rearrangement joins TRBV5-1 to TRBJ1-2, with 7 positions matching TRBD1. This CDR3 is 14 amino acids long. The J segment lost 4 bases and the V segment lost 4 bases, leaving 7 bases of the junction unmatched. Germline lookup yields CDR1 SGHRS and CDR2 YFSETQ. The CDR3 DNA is TGCGCCAGCAGCCTGACAGGGTTCCGCTATGGCTACACCTTC. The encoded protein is CASSLTGFRYGYTF. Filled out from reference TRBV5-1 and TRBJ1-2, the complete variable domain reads KAGVTQTPRYLIKTRGQQVTLSCSPISGHRSVSWYQQTPGQGLQFLFEYFSETQRNKGNFPGRFSGRQFSNSRSEMNVSTLELGDSALYLCASSLTGFRYGYTFGSGTRLTVV.

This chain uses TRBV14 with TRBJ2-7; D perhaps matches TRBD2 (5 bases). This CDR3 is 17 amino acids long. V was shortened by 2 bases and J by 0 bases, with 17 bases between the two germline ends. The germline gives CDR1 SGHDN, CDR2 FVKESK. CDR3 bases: TGTGCCAGCAGCCAAAACGGATGGGAGAAGAGCTCCTACGAGCAGTACTTC. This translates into CASSQNGWEKSSYEQYF.

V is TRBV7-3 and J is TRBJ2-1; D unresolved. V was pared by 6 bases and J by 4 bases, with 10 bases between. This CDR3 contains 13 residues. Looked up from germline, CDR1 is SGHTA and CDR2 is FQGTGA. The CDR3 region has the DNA TGTGCCAGCAGTTTGGGTACTTACAATGAGCAGTTCTTC. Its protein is CASSLGTYNEQFF.

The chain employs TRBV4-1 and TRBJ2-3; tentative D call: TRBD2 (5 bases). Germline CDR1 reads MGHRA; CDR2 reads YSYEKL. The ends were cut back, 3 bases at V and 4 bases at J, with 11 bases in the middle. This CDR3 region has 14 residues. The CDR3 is CASSQVLAADTQYF. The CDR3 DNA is TGCGCCAGCAGCCAGGTGCTAGCCGCAGATACGCAGTATTTT.

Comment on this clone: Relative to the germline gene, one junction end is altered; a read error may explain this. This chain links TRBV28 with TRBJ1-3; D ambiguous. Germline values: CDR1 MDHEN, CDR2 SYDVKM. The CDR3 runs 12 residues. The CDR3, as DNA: TGTGCCAGCAGTTTAAGGTTCCCCAGTCTGACCTTT. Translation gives CASSLRFPSLTF.

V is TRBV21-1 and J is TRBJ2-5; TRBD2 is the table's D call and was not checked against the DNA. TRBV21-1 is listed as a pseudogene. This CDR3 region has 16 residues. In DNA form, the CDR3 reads TGTGCCCGCGAACGAGGAGAAGCGGCCTTCCAAGAGACCCAGTACTTC. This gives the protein CARERGEAAFQETQYF.

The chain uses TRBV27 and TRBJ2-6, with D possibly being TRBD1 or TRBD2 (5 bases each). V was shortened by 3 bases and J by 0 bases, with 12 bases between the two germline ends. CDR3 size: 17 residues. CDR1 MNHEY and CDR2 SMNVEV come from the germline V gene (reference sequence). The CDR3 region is CASSFGTVLSGANVLTF. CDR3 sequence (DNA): TGTGCCAGCAGTTTCGGGACGGTGCTCTCTGGGGCCAACGTCCTGACTTTC.